Following are 24 T cell receptor beta chains from one sample sequenced in a study of T cell repertoires in cytomegalovirus infection. TCRdb used MiXCR to reprocess the reads, holding one entry per CDR3 protein. The table shows about 900,000 distinct CDR3 sequences, with approximately 30% occurring only once. These receptors are not linked to any known antigen. Sequenced material: cultured CD8+ T cells from PBMCs, taken from culture after CMV antigen stimulation. The receptors stem from a human donor in good health (CMV status not recorded). Some clones in this sample may be carry-over from other donors' samples.

The J gene is TRBJ2-2, the V gene TRBV5-5; TRBD2 matches 7 bases. This CDR3 region has 18 residues. Trimming removed 1 base from V and 1 base from J; junction bases left unmatched: 10. Germline CDR1 reads SGHKS; CDR2 reads YYEKEE (reference sequence). Here the CDR3 reads CASSLRGTTKKNTGELFF. The CDR3 bases are TGTGCCAGCAGCTTGAGAGGGACTACAAAAAAGAACACCGGGGAGCTGTTTTTT.

The sample holds a few counts of this clonotype. The genes are TRBV5-6 and TRBJ1-2; D remains ambiguous. The CDR3 has 12 amino acids. Germline loops: CDR1 SGHDT, CDR2 YYEEEE. With 10 bases removed from V and 7 bases from J, the gap between germline ends came to 17 bases. The chain's CDR3 is CAGGSREVGYTF. CDR3 in DNA: TGTGCCGGAGGGTCACGGGAAGTTGGCTACACCTTC.

The V call is TRBV10-2, the J call TRBJ2-1; D may be TRBD1 or TRBD2 (5 bases each). With 0 bases removed from V and 13 bases from J, the gap between germline ends came to 10 bases. Germline V gives CDR1 WSHSY, CDR2 SAAADI. CDR3 length: 12 amino acids. CDR3 nucleotides: TGCGCCAGCAGTGAGTCCGGGGCCAATCAGTTCTTC. It codes for CASSESGANQFF.

This chain links TRBV9 with TRBJ2-3; D is possibly TRBD1 or TRBD2 (5 bases each). Germline V gene sequence: CDR1 SGDLS, CDR2 YYNGEE. The ends were cut back, 7 bases at V and 1 base at J, with 10 bases in the middle. The CDR3 length is 13 residues. The CDR3 DNA follows: TGTGCCAGCGGGGGTTGGGGCACAGATACGCAGTATTTT. Its protein is CASGGWGTDTQYF.

The gene calls are TRBV7-6 and TRBJ1-3; a possible D gene is TRBD1 (5 bases). This CDR3 spans 16 amino acids. Germline V gene data show CDR1 as SGHVS and CDR2 as FNYEAQ. Trimming removed 5 bases at V and 0 bases at J, with 14 bases between. The CDR3 loop is CASSPLPGSSGNTIYF. The CDR3 bases are TGTGCCAGCAGCCCGCTCCCAGGGAGCTCTGGAAACACCATATATTTT.

At least ten counts were recorded for this clonotype. V is TRBV29-1 and J is TRBJ2-3, with 8 positions matching TRBD2. V was clipped by 0 bases and J by 5 bases; unmatched bases: 7. Germline CDR1 and CDR2: SQVTM and ANQGSEA. This CDR3 is built from 15 residues. CDR3 nucleotide sequence: TGCAGCGTTGAAGACGTACTAGCGGTGAGAGATACGCAGTATTTT. This translates into CSVEDVLAVRDTQYF.

This clonotype showed up just a few times. The chain combines TRBV7-9 with TRBJ2-1; D is possibly TRBD1 (6 bases). The CDR3 contains 14 residues. Trimming removed 3 bases at V and 6 bases at J, with 12 bases between. In germline, CDR1 is SEHNR, CDR2 FQNEAQ (reference sequence). The CDR3 spells CASSFSRGGNEQFF. The CDR3 bases are TGTGCCAGCAGCTTTTCCAGGGGTGGCAATGAGCAGTTCTTC.

The V and J genes are TRBV20-1 and TRBJ2-5, with D tentatively TRBD2 (6 bases). V dropped 4 bases and J dropped 0 bases, with 15 bases sitting between them. The CDR3 is made up of 15 amino acids. Germline lookup yields CDR1 DFQATT and CDR2 SNEGSKA (reference sequence). CDR3 DNA: TGCAGTGCTAACCCACCCCGGGACTACCAAGAGACCCAGTACTTC. Translated, it gives CSANPPRDYQETQYF.

The V and J genes are TRBV5-4 and TRBJ2-7; 9 nucleotides match TRBD1. V lost 3 bases and J lost 2; bases outside the gene matches: 15. The germline V gene has CDR1 SGHNT and CDR2 YYREEE (reference sequence). CDR3 size: 18 residues. CDR3 loop: CASSCRIGTGTGTYEQYF. CDR3 coding DNA: TGTGCCAGCAGCTGTCGAATTGGAACCGGGACAGGGACCTACGAGCAGTACTTC. The whole variable domain, filled in from reference TRBV5-4 and TRBJ2-7, reads ETGVTQSPTHLIKTRGQQVTLRCSSQSGHNTVSWYQQALGQGPQFIFQYYREEENGRGNFPPRFSGLQFPNYSSELNVNALELDDSALYLCASSCRIGTGTGTYEQYFGPGTRLTVT.

The chain uses TRBV7-9 and TRBJ2-1; maybe TRBD2 (6 bases). This CDR3 region has 15 residues. Trimming pared 1 base from V and 3 bases from J, leaving 10 bases between. In germline, CDR1 is SEHNR, CDR2 FQNEAQ (reference sequence). The CDR3 DNA reads TGTGCCAGCAGCTTAGGCGGGGAATTCTACAATGAGCAGTTCTTC. This translates into CASSLGGEFYNEQFF.

The chain has TRBV12-3 or TRBV12-4 and TRBJ1-2; 8 bases agree with TRBD1. The CDR3 length is 13 residues. V shed 8 bases and J 7 bases; nucleotides not matched to a gene: 9. CDR3 protein: CASLNRGKGGYTF. As DNA, the CDR3 is TGTGCCAGCCTCAACAGGGGGAAGGGTGGCTACACCTTC.

A few counts support this clonotype. The gene calls are TRBV4-1 and TRBJ2-1; the D gene is possibly TRBD2 (6 bases). The CDR3 length is 15 residues. Trimming took off 2 bases at V and 2 bases at J, with 10 bases between the two ends. Germline V CDR1 and CDR2: MGHRA, YSYEKL. The DNA for the CDR3 is TGCGCCAGCAGCCAATCTAGCGTACCCTACAATGAGCAGTTCTTC. Amino acid sequence: CASSQSSVPYNEQFF.

The rearrangement uses TRBV7-6 and TRBJ2-2; 8 nucleotides match TRBD1. Germline values: CDR1 SGHVS, CDR2 FNYEAQ. The CDR3 is 16 amino acids. V lost 5 bases to trimming and J lost 3 bases; unmatched junction nucleotides: 8. The CDR3 loop is CASSTSDRGDTGELFF. As DNA, the CDR3 is TGTGCCAGCAGCACATCCGACAGGGGTGACACCGGGGAGCTGTTTTTT. Looking up the rest from reference TRBV7-6 and TRBJ2-2 gives the full variable domain: GAGVSQSPRYKVTKRGQDVALRCDPISGHVSLYWYRQALGQGPEFLTYFNYEAQQDKSGLPNDRFSAERPEGSISTLTIQRTEQRDSAMYRCASSTSDRGDTGELFFGEGSRLTVL.

This clonotype was counted a few times. The CDR3 reads CASTPTGYINEQFF. CDR3 bases: TGTGCCAGCACCCCGACAGGTTACATCAATGAGCAGTTCTTC. This sequence joins TRBV6-2 or TRBV6-3 and TRBJ2-1, with D perhaps matching TRBD1 (6 bases). Germline assignment: CDR1 MNHEY and CDR2 SVGEGT. The CDR3 runs 14 residues. Trimming removed 7 bases from V and 6 bases from J, with 16 bases in between.

This chain joins TRBV4-3 and TRBJ1-1; D unresolved. The CDR3 sequence is 17 residues long. Between the trimmed V and J ends, which lost 0 bases and 1 base, there was a span of 15 bases. Germline-derived CDR1 and CDR2 are LGHNA and YSLEER. The DNA for the CDR3 is TGCGCCAGCAGCCAAGATAGGGCAGGACCGCCGAACACTGAAGCTTTCTTT. Protein sequence: CASSQDRAGPPNTEAFF.

The sample holds many counts of this clonotype. This rearrangement joins TRBV7-8 to TRBJ2-1, with D possibly TRBD1 on 6 matching bases. Trimming shortened V by 3 bases and J by 0 bases, and 9 bases separated the two germline ends. This CDR3 contains 15 residues. The V gene's germline CDR1 is SGHVS and CDR2 FQNEAQ. In nucleotides, the CDR3 is TGTGCCAGCAGCTTTGACAGGAACTCCTACAATGAGCAGTTCTTC. Protein sequence: CASSFDRNSYNEQFF.

This clonotype was found many times. V is TRBV7-8 and J is TRBJ2-7, with unresolved D. Trimming cost V 1 base and J 2 bases, with 6 bases left between them. The V gene's germline CDR1 is SGHVS and CDR2 FQNEAQ. The CDR3 runs to 13 residues. CDR3 protein: CASSLGTAYEQYV. The CDR3 nucleotides are TGTGCCAGCAGCTTAGGTACAGCCTACGAGCAGTACGTC.

The gene calls are TRBV5-6 and TRBJ2-7; D possibly uses TRBD1 or TRBD2 (5 bases each). This CDR3 spans 15 amino acids. Germline CDR1 reads SGHDT; CDR2 reads YYEEEE. Trimming shortened V by 3 bases and J by 3 bases, and 16 bases separated the two germline ends. The CDR3 nucleotides are TGTGCCAGCAGCTCCGGGACGGACTCTCTCTACGAGCAGTACGTC. It translates to CASSSGTDSLYEQYV.

This chain joins TRBV6-6 and TRBJ2-7; tentatively, D is TRBD1 (5 bases). The germline gives CDR1 MNHNY, CDR2 SVGAGI (reference sequence). V lost 2 bases, J lost 7 bases, and 9 bases lay in between. The CDR3 loop spans 12 amino acids. CDR3 in DNA: TGTGCCAGCAGTTACGGTAGGGGAGAGCAGTACTTC. Translated, it gives CASSYGRGEQYF.

This chain connects TRBV28 to TRBJ1-6; unclear D gene. The CDR3 has 14 residues. Germline V gene lookup returns CDR1 MDHEN and CDR2 SYDVKM. Trimming removed 6 bases from V and 5 bases from J, with 11 bases in between. Here the CDR3 DNA reads TGTGCCAGCAGCCACTGGGAAAATAATTCACCCCTCCACTTT. Its translation is CASSHWENNSPLHF.

This clonotype was seen more than once but under ten times. The CDR3 loop is CASGRDSPYEQYF. CDR3 bases: TGTGCCAGCGGGCGGGACAGTCCCTACGAGCAGTACTTC. The rearrangement uses TRBV2 and TRBJ2-7; tentatively, D is TRBD1 (7 bases). The V end lost 8 bases, the J end lost 2 bases, and 13 bases lay between the germline ends. The CDR3 extends over 13 amino acids. Germline V CDR1 and CDR2: SNHLY, FYNNEI.

The table lists this clonotype with a count of one. Since no conserved phenylalanine or tryptophan closes the CDR3, a read error is the likely cause. This rearrangement joins TRBV6-5 to TRBJ1-2; 8 positions match TRBD1. The CDR3 has 14 amino acids. With 0 bases clipped from V and 6 bases from J, the junction kept 3 bases outside the gene matches. Germline V gene data show CDR1 as MNHEY and CDR2 as SVGAGI. The CDR3 sequence is CASSYSQTGDGYTS. As DNA, the CDR3 is TGTGCCAGCAGTTACTCCCAGACAGGGGATGGCTACACCTCC.

V and J are TRBV19 and TRBJ1-2; D is perhaps TRBD1 (6 bases). This CDR3 spans 15 amino acids. CDR1 and CDR2 from the germline V gene are LNHDA and SQIVND (reference sequence). V was shortened by 3 bases and J by 8 bases, with 19 bases between the two germline ends. The CDR3, as DNA: TGTGCCAGTAGTATCTATTATTTAACAGGGAACGGCTACACCTTC. Translation: CASSIYYLTGNGYTF.

This clonotype occurred many times. The chain carries TRBV7-9 and TRBJ2-1; no reliable D call. The CDR3 covers 14 residues. The V gene's germline CDR1 is SEHNR and CDR2 FQNEAQ (reference sequence). Trimming took off 5 bases at V and 7 bases at J, with 15 bases between the two ends. The CDR3 loop reads CASSAGSDGNEQFF. DNA of the CDR3: TGTGCCAGCAGCGCCGGTTCCGATGGGAATGAGCAGTTCTTC. The full variable domain, completed using reference TRBV7-9 and TRBJ2-1, is DTGVSQNPRHKITKRGQNVTFRCDPISEHNRLYWYRQTLGQGPEFLTYFQNEAQLEKSRLLSDRFSAERPKGSFSTLEIQRTEQGDSAMYLCASSAGSDGNEQFFGPGTRLTVL.